The 25 T cell receptor beta chains in this list originate from one sample, sequenced in a study of cytomegalovirus exposure and HLA in healthy donors. This PCR relied on a set of 60 Vbeta primers and 13 Jbeta primers. Some clones are missing from TCRdb's copy, which holds only in-frame ones; the method was immunoSEQ multiplex PCR. This table has 180,000 or so clones, 86% appearing once. Sequencing was performed on PBMCs. The source is a woman aged 25 to 45 in good health and CMV-seronegative.

The chain has TRBV7-9 and TRBJ2-1; D might be TRBD2 (6 bases). V dropped 0 bases and J dropped 4 bases, with 13 bases sitting between them. CDR1 and CDR2 from the germline V gene are SEHNR and FQNEAQ (reference sequence). This CDR3 is 16 amino acids long. The CDR3 here is CASSLAGGRTYNEQFF. Here the CDR3 DNA reads TGTGCCAGCAGCTTAGCGGGGGGTAGGACTTACAATGAGCAGTTCTTC.

J is TRBJ2-7 and V is TRBV30; TRBD2 might be the D (5 bases). Germline CDR1 GTSNPN, CDR2 SVGIG (reference sequence). The V end lost 2 bases, the J end lost 0 bases, and 8 bases lay between the germline ends. There are 13 residues in the CDR3. Written as DNA, the CDR3 is TGTGCCTGGAGTCGGGGATTCTCCTACGAGCAGTACTTC. Translating gives CAWSRGFSYEQYF.

The chain recombines TRBV29-1 with TRBJ1-1; 7 bases line up with TRBD1. V lost 6 bases and J lost 7; bases outside the gene matches: 11. The CDR3 is made up of 13 amino acids. CDR1 SQVTM and CDR2 ANQGSEA come from the germline V gene. CDR3 in DNA: TGCAGCGTGGACCCGGGACAGCAATTTGAAGCTTTCTTT. Amino acids: CSVDPGQQFEAFF.

This chain uses TRBV6-1 with TRBJ2-2; TRBD2 might be the D (6 bases). Germline-derived CDR1 and CDR2 are MNHNS and SASEGT. This CDR3 spans 14 amino acids. V was shortened by 6 bases and J by 5 bases, with 13 bases between the two germline ends. CDR3 amino acids: CASRVGGGTGELFF. For the CDR3, the DNA is TGTGCCAGCAGGGTGGGAGGTGGAACCGGGGAGCTGTTTTTT.

CDR3 sequence: CASSYSRAGAGNTIYF. Here the CDR3 DNA reads TGTGCCAGCAGTTACTCGAGGGCGGGTGCGGGAAACACCATATATTTT. The chain recombines TRBV6-6 with TRBJ1-3; D remains unclear. Germline CDR1 reads MNHNY; CDR2 reads SVGAGI (reference sequence). This CDR3 spans 16 amino acids. V dropped 0 bases and J dropped 4 bases, with 13 bases sitting between them.

This chain uses TRBV11-2 with TRBJ2-7; D gene ambiguous. Looked up from germline, CDR1 is SGHAT and CDR2 is FQNNGV. The CDR3 contains 10 residues. The ends were cut back, 2 bases at V and 6 bases at J, with 2 bases in the middle. CDR3: CASSLREQYF. Written as DNA, the CDR3 is TGTGCCAGCAGCTTACGCGAGCAGTACTTC.

The genes are TRBV6-6 and TRBJ2-1; D is unclear. Germline V CDR1 and CDR2: MNHNY, SVGAGI (reference sequence). The length of the CDR3 is 14 residues. The ends were cut back, 5 bases at V and 1 base at J, with 9 bases in the middle. In nucleotides, the CDR3 is TGTGCCAGCAGTCCCACCACTTCCTACAATGAGCAGTTCTTC. This gives the protein CASSPTTSYNEQFF.

This chain uses TRBV2 with TRBJ2-1; 7 bases agree with TRBD1. The CDR3 is made up of 12 amino acids. Germline loops: CDR1 SNHLY, CDR2 FYNNEI. V lost 9 bases and J lost 3; bases outside the gene matches: 2. The CDR3 here is CARGDSYNEQFF. The DNA of the CDR3 is TGTGCCAGGGGGGACAGCTACAATGAGCAGTTCTTC.

The chain joins TRBV18 to TRBJ2-1; TRBD1 is a possible D gene (6 bases). The V end was cut by 3 bases, the J end by 5 bases, with 8 bases between. CDR3 length: 13 amino acids. Germline V gene data show CDR1 as KGHSH and CDR2 as LQKENI. The CDR3 loop is CASSPGQHNEQFF. CDR3 DNA: TGTGCCAGCTCACCCGGACAGCACAATGAGCAGTTCTTC.

V gene TRBV5-1 combines with J gene TRBJ2-1; the match to TRBD2 covers 11 bases. This CDR3 is 17 amino acids long. The V segment lost 0 bases and the J segment 2 bases; nucleotides outside the gene matches: 4. From germline, CDR1 is SGHRS and CDR2 YFSETQ. The CDR3 spells CASSLVLAGGTYNEQFF. In DNA form, the CDR3 reads TGCGCCAGCAGCTTGGTGCTAGCGGGAGGTACCTACAATGAGCAGTTCTTC.

The chain uses TRBV11-2 and TRBJ2-6; D gene uncertain. Trimming removed 2 bases from V and 0 bases from J, with 5 bases in between. The CDR3 contains 15 residues. Germline-derived CDR1 and CDR2 are SGHAT and FQNNGV. Here the CDR3 reads CASSLQSSGANVLTF. The CDR3 bases are TGTGCCAGCAGCTTACAGTCCTCTGGGGCCAACGTCCTGACTTTC.

The V and J genes are TRBV5-5 and TRBJ2-7; maybe TRBD2 (6 bases). Per the germline V gene, CDR1 is SGHKS and CDR2 is YYEKEE (reference sequence). V lost 2 bases and J lost 3, with 21 bases in between. The CDR3 is 17 residues long. This CDR3 is CASSFMASDSGGYEQYF. The DNA of the CDR3 is TGTGCCAGCAGCTTCATGGCTTCGGATAGCGGAGGCTACGAGCAGTACTTC.

This clone was found once. The chain links TRBV11-2 to TRBJ2-5; D perhaps matches TRBD2 (5 bases). CDR1 is SGHAT and CDR2 is FQNNGV in the germline V gene. Trimming took 1 base from V and 5 from J, leaving 17 bases between them. The CDR3 is made up of 16 amino acids. Here the CDR3 DNA reads TGTGCCAGCAGCTTAGTAGGACTCCCAACCGCGGAGACCCAGTACTTC. Amino acid sequence: CASSLVGLPTAETQYF.

V and J are TRBV9 and TRBJ2-3, with D tentatively TRBD2 (6 bases). This CDR3 is built from 16 residues. The germline V gene has CDR1 SGDLS and CDR2 YYNGEE. Between the trimmed V and J ends, which lost 2 bases and 3 bases, there was a span of 16 bases. Here the CDR3 reads CASSVLGSGPTDTQYF. Here the CDR3 DNA reads TGTGCCAGCAGCGTTTTGGGCAGCGGGCCGACAGATACGCAGTATTTT.

Only one count was recorded for this clone. The chain couples TRBV27 to TRBJ2-1, with D maybe TRBD2 (6 bases). Deletions cut 2 bases from V and 4 bases from J, with 12 bases between. Germline CDR1 and CDR2: MNHEY and SMNVEV (reference sequence). The CDR3 contains 15 residues. The CDR3 loop is CASSLVGSVYNEQFF. In DNA, the CDR3 is TGTGCCAGCAGTTTAGTCGGGAGCGTGTACAATGAGCAGTTCTTC.

V and J are TRBV28 and TRBJ2-1; TRBD2 might be the D (5 bases). The germline CDR1 and CDR2 sequences are MDHEN and SYDVKM. The V and J ends lost 2 bases and 7 bases respectively, with 6 bases between them. This CDR3 region has 12 residues. CDR3: CASSLRGNEQFF. The CDR3 coding sequence is TGTGCCAGCAGTTTAAGAGGGAATGAGCAGTTCTTC.

To note about this clone: Other DNA sequences from this sample encode an identical CDR3 as well. The V and J genes are TRBV19 and TRBJ2-2, with D unclear. The CDR3 has 14 amino acids. From germline, CDR1 is LNHDA and CDR2 SQIVND (reference sequence). V lost 2 bases and J 0 bases, leaving 4 bases between the germline ends. Here the CDR3 DNA reads TGTGCCAGTAGTATACAGACGAACACCGGGGAGCTGTTTTTT. It codes for CASSIQTNTGELFF.

The rearrangement joins TRBV28 to TRBJ2-7, with 10 nucleotides matching TRBD1. Germline V CDR1 and CDR2: MDHEN, SYDVKM. CDR3 length: 14 amino acids. J was trimmed by 4 bases and V by 6 bases; bases with no gene match: 6. The DNA for the CDR3 is TGTGCCAGCAGATCACCGGACAGGGGGTACGAGCAGTACTTC. Residues: CASRSPDRGYEQYF.

V and J are TRBV10-2 and TRBJ2-6; TRBD2 matches at 11 bases. The CDR3 extends over 17 amino acids. V gave up 7 bases and J gave up 2 bases; unmatched junction bases: 7. Germline V lookup: CDR1 WSHSY, CDR2 SAAADI. The CDR3 DNA reads TGCGCCAGCACCTTACTAGCGGGGGTACCTGGGGCCAACGTCCTGACTTTC. It translates to CASTLLAGVPGANVLTF.

The CDR3: CASSLGPGLLYF. CDR3 nucleotides: TGTGCCAGCAGCTTAGGGCCGGGACTATTGTACTTC. J is TRBJ2-5 and V is TRBV11-2; 7 bases match TRBD2. Germline CDR1 and CDR2: SGHAT and FQNNGV. The CDR3 has 12 residues. V was clipped by 1 base and J by 13 bases; unmatched bases: 6.

CDR3 nucleotide sequence: TGCGCCAGCAGCTTTGGGGGACAGGGCAAAAACATTCAGTACTTC. Translating it yields CASSFGGQGKNIQYF. This chain connects TRBV5-1 to TRBJ2-4; 9 bases are shared with TRBD1. The CDR3 totals 15 residues. The junction had 3 bases not matched to a gene; V was cut back by 2 bases and J by 3 bases. Germline loops: CDR1 SGHRS, CDR2 YFSETQ. Together with reference TRBV5-1 and TRBJ2-4, the CDR3 gives the full variable domain: KAGVTQTPRYLIKTRGQQVTLSCSPISGHRSVSWYQQTPGQGLQFLFEYFSETQRNKGNFPGRFSGRQFSNSRSEMNVSTLELGDSALYLCASSFGGQGKNIQYFGAGTRLSVL.

The chain has TRBV4-1 and TRBJ2-7, with a possible D match to TRBD1 (6 bases). Germline lookup yields CDR1 MGHRA and CDR2 YSYEKL. Trimming pared 6 bases from V and 3 bases from J, leaving 18 bases between. The CDR3 is 15 amino acids. CDR3 in DNA: TGCGCCAGCAGTCGAATTTACAGGGAGCACTACGAGCAGTACTTC. Its protein product is CASSRIYREHYEQYF.

The chain carries TRBV2 and TRBJ1-1; 7 nucleotides agree with TRBD1. This CDR3 contains 14 residues. With 5 bases clipped from V and 4 bases from J, the junction kept 7 bases outside the gene matches. In germline, CDR1 is SNHLY, CDR2 FYNNEI. In DNA form, the CDR3 reads TGTGCCAGCAGTAAGACAGGGTGGGGCACTGAAGCTTTCTTT. It yields the protein CASSKTGWGTEAFF.

The V call is TRBV5-1, the J call TRBJ2-3; 12 bases match TRBD2. This CDR3 has 17 amino acids. The germline V gene encodes CDR1 SGHRS and CDR2 YFSETQ. V shed 3 bases and J 0 bases; nucleotides not matched to a gene: 5. CDR3 bases: TGCGCCAGCAGCTCGCTAGCGGGGGGGTCTAGCACAGATACGCAGTATTTT. Its protein product is CASSSLAGGSSTDTQYF.

The chain joins TRBV7-6 to TRBJ2-7; 8 nucleotides line up with TRBD1. V dropped 4 bases and J dropped 4; count of bases not matched to a gene: 9. The CDR3 sequence is 15 residues long. CDR1 and CDR2 (germline): SGHVS, FNYEAQ. CDR3 DNA: TGTGCCAGCAGCTCCAGCGCCGGGACAGGTTACGAGCAGTACTTC. Translating it yields CASSSSAGTGYEQYF.